The following is a T cell receptor (beta chain) sequence with its context. Its cognate antigen is unknown. There are 15 residues in the CDR3. The V and J ends lost 4 bases and 5 bases, in that order; junction bases with no gene match: 6. The germline V gene encodes CDR1 SQVTM and CDR2 ANQGSEA. This sample stems from a study of T cell responses to AZD1222 COVID-19 vaccine. Whole-study results and caveats: It was only a handful of AZD1222 recipients who were seropositive at baseline. At 160-218 and 743-854, vaccine-associated CD4 TCRs were dominant, and they spanned spike.

Measured with immunoSEQ multiplex PCR; TCRdb has only the in-frame clones, and not every one. This sample has 110,000 to 150,000 clones, with 70% to 90% found just once. V and J are TRBV29-1 and TRBJ2-5; TRBD2 aligns across 14 bases. The sequence was obtained from an adult in good health. Here the sequenced sample was peripheral blood, taken on day 0 of AZD1222 vaccination. CDR3 nucleotides: TGCAGCGTTGGGGGGACTAGCGGGAGTGGTGAGACCCAGTACTTC. This translates into CSVGGTSGSGETQYF. Supplemented by reference TRBV29-1 and TRBJ2-5, the full variable domain reads SAVISQKPSRDICQRGTSLTIQCQVDSQVTMMFWYRQQPGQSLTLIATANQGSEATYESGFVIDKFPISRPNLTFSTLTVSNMSPEDSSIYLCSVGGTSGSGETQYFGPGTRLLVL.